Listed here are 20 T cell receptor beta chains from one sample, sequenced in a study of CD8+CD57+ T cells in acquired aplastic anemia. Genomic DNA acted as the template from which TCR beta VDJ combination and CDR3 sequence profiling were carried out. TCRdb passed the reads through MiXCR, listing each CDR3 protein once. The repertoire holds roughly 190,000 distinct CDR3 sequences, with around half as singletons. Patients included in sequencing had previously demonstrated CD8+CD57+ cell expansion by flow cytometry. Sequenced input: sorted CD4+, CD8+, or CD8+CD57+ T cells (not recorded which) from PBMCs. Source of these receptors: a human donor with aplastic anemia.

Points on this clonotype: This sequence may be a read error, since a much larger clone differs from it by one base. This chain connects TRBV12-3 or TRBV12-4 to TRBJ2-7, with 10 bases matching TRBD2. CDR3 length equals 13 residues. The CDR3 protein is CASSSRLAGKIRF. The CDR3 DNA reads TGTGCCAGCAGTAGTCGACTAGCGGGCAAGATTAGGTTC.

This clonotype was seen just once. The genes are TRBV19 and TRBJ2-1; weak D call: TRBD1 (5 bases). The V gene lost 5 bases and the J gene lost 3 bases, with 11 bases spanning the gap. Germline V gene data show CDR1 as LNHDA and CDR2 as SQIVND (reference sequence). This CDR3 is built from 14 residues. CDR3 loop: CASSSGLDYNEQFF. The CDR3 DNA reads TGTGCCAGTAGTTCAGGGCTGGACTACAATGAGCAGTTCTTC. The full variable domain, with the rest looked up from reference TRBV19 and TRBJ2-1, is DGGITQSPKYLFRKEGQNVTLSCEQNLNHDAMYWYRQDPGQGLRLIYYSQIVNDFQKGDIAEGYSVSREKKESFPLTVTSAQKNPTAFYLCASSSGLDYNEQFFGPGTRLTVL.

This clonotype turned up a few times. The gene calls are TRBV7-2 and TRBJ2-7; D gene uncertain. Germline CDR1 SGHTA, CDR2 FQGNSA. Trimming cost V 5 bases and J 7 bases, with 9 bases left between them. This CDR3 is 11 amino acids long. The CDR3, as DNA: TGTGCCAGCAGCCCCCGCGTGGAGCAGTACTTC. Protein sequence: CASSPRVEQYF.

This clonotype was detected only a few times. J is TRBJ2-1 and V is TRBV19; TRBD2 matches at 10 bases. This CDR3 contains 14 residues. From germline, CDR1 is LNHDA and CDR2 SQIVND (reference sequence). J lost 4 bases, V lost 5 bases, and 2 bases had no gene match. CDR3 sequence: CASSSSGGYNEQFF. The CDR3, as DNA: TGTGCCAGTAGTTCTAGCGGGGGTTACAATGAGCAGTTCTTC.

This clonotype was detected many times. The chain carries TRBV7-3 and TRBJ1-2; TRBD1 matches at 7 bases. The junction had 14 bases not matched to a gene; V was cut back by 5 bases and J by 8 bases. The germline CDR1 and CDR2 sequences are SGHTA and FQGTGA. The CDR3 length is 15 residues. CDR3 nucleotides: TGTGCCAGCAGCCCGCAACGACAGGGTGCTGACGGCTACACCTTC. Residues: CASSPQRQGADGYTF. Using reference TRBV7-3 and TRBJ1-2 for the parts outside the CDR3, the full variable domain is GAGVSQTPSNKVTEKGKYVELRCDPISGHTALYWYRQSLGQGPEFLIYFQGTGAADDSGLPNDRFFAVRPEGSVSTLKIQRTERGDSAVYLCASSPQRQGADGYTFGSGTRLTVV.

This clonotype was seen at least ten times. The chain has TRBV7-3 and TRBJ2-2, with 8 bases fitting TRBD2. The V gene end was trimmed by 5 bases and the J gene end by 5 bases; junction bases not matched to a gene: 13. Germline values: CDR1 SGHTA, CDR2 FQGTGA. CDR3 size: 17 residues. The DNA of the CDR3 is TGTGCCAGCAGCGTCATGGGGGGTAGCGGGACGACCGGGGAGCTGTTTTTT. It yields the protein CASSVMGGSGTTGELFF.

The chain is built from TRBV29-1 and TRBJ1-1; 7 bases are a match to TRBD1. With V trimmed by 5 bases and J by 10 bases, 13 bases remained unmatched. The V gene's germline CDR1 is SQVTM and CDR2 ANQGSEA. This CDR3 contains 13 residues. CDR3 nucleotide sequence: TGCAGCGTTATATGGGGACAGCGAAGTGGAGCTTTCTTT. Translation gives CSVIWGQRSGAFF.

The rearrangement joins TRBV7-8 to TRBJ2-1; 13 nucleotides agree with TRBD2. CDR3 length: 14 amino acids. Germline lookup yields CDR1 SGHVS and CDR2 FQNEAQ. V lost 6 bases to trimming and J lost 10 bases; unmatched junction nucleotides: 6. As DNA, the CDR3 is TGTGCCAGCAGTCGGACTAGCGGGAGTAGGGAGCAGTTCTTC. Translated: CASSRTSGSREQFF. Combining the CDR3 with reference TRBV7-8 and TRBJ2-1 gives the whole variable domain GAGVSQSPRYKVAKRGQDVALRCDPISGHVSLFWYQQALGQGPEFLTYFQNEAQLDKSGLPSDRFFAERPEGSVSTLKIQRTQQEDSAVYLCASSRTSGSREQFFGPGTRLTVL.

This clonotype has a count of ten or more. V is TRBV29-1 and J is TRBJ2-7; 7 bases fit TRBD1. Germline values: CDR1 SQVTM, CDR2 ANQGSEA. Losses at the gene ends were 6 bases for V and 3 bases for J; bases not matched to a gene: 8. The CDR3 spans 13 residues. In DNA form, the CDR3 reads TGCAGCGTGACCGGGACAGCCTACTACGAGCAGTACTTC. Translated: CSVTGTAYYEQYF.

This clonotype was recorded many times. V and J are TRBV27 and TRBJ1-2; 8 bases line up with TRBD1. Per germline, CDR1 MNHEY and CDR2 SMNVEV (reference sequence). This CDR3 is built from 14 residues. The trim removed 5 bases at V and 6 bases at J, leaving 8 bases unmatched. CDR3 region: CASSPHLDRDGYTF. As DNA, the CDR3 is TGTGCCAGCAGTCCACACCTGGACAGGGATGGCTACACCTTC.

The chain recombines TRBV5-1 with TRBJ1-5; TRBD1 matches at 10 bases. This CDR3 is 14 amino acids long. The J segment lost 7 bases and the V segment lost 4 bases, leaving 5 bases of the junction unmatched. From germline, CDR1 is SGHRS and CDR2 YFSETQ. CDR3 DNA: TGCGCCAGCAGCCCCGGGACAGGGGACCAGCCCCAGCATTTT. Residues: CASSPGTGDQPQHF. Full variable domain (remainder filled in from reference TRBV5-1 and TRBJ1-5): KAGVTQTPRYLIKTRGQQVTLSCSPISGHRSVSWYQQTPGQGLQFLFEYFSETQRNKGNFPGRFSGRQFSNSRSEMNVSTLELGDSALYLCASSPGTGDQPQHFGDGTRLSIL.

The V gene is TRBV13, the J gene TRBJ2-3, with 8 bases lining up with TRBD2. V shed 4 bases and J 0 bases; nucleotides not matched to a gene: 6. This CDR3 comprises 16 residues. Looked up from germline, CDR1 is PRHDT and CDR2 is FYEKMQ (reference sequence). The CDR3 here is CASSSSSGRSTDTQYF. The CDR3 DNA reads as TGTGCCAGCAGCTCCTCCAGCGGGAGAAGCACAGATACGCAGTATTTT.

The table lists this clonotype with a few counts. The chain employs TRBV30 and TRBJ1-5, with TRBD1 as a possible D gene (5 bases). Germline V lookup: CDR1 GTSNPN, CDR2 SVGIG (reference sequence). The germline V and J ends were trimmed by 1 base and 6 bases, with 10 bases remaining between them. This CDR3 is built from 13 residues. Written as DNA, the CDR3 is TGTGCCTGGAGTGGAGGGGATGGTCAGCCCCAGCATTTT. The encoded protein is CAWSGGDGQPQHF.

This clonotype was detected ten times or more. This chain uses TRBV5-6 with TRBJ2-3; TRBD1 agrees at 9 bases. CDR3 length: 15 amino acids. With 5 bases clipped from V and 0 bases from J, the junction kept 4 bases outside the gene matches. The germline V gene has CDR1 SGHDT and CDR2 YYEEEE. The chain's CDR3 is CASRGGQGSTDTQYF. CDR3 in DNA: TGTGCCAGCAGGGGGGGACAGGGCAGCACAGATACGCAGTATTTT.

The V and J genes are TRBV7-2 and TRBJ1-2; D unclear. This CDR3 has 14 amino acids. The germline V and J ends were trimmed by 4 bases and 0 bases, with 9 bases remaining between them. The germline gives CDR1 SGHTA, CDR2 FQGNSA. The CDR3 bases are TGTGCCAGCAGCTCGACGGGAGCTAACTATGGCTACACCTTC. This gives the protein CASSSTGANYGYTF.

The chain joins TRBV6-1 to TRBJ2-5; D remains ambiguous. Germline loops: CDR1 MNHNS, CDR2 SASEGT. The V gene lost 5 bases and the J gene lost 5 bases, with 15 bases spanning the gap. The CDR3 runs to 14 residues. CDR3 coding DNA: TGTGCCAGCAGTCCCCGCTGGACCCGGGAGACCCAGTACTTC. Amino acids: CASSPRWTRETQYF.

This CDR3 reads CAISESGLGNTEAFF. The CDR3, as DNA: TGTGCCATCAGTGAGTCAGGGTTAGGGAACACTGAAGCTTTCTTT. The chain is built from TRBV10-3 and TRBJ1-1; D is unresolved. Germline lookup yields CDR1 ENHRY and CDR2 SYGVKD. The CDR3 consists of 15 residues. The V gene lost 0 bases and the J gene lost 1 base, with 9 bases spanning the gap.

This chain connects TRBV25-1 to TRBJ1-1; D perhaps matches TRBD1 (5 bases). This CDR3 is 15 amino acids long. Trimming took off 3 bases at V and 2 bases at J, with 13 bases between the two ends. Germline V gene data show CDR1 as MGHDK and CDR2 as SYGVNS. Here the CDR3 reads CASSDTGRKNTEAFF. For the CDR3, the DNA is TGTGCCAGCAGTGATACGGGACGGAAAAACACTGAAGCTTTCTTT.

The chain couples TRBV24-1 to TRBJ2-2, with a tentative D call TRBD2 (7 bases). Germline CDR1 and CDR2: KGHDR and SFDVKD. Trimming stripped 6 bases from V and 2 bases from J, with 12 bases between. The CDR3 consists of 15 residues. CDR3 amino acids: CATSLTGGNTGELFF. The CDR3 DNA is TGTGCCACCAGTCTCACGGGGGGCAACACCGGGGAGCTGTTTTTT.

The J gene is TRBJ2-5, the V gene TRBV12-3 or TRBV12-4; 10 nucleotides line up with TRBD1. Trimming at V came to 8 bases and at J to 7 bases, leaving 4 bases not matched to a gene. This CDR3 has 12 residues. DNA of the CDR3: TGTGCCAGCGGACAGGGGGTAGGGACCCAGTACTTC. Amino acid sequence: CASGQGVGTQYF.